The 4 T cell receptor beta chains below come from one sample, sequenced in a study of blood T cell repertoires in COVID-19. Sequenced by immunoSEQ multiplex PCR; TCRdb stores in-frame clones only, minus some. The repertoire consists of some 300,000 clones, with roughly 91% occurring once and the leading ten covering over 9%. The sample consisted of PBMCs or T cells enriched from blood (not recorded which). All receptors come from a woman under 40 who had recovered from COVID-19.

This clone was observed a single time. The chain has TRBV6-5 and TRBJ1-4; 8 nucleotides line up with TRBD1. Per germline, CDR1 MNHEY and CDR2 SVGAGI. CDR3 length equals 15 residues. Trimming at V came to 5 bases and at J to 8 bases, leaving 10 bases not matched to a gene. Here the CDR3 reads CASSTLQGVGEKLFF. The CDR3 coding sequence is TGTGCCAGCAGTACTCTACAGGGGGTAGGGGAAAAACTGTTTTTT.

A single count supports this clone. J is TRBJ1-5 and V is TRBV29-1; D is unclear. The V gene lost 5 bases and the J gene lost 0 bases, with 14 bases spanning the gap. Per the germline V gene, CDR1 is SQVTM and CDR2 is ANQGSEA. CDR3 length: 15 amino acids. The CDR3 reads CSVSNSLYSNQPQHF. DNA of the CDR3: TGCAGCGTTAGTAACAGCTTATATAGCAATCAGCCCCAGCATTTT. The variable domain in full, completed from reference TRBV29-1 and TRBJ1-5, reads SAVISQKPSRDICQRGTSLTIQCQVDSQVTMMFWYRQQPGQSLTLIATANQGSEATYESGFVIDKFPISRPNLTFSTLTVSNMSPEDSSIYLCSVSNSLYSNQPQHFGDGTRLSIL.

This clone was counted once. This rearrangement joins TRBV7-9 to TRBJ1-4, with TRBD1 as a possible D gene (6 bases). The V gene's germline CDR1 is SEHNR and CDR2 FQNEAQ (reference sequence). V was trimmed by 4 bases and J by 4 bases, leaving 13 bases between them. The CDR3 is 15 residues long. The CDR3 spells CASSSGQLHNEKLFF. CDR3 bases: TGTGCCAGCAGCTCCGGACAGCTCCATAATGAAAAACTGTTTTTT.

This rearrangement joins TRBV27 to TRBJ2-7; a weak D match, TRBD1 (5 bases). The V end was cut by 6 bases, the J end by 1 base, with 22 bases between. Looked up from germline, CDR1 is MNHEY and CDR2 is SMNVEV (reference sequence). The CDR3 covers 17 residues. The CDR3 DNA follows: TGTGCCAGCAGACTTCATGGAGTTGATCGACAGTCCTACGAGCAGTACTTC. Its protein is CASRLHGVDRQSYEQYF.